The clone carrying this TCR beta chain was counted a single time. V lost 4 bases, J lost 5 bases, and 7 bases stayed unmatched. The CDR3 is 15 amino acids. This sample was included in a study of regulatory T cells in long-lasting Graves disease. Overall study context: Newly diagnosed Graves' patients had under 3 months of antithyroid drugs.

With iRepertoire HTBI primers and Arm-PCR of CDR3 regions, TCR beta libraries were built. As originally analysed: In the combined samples, around 60 TRBV and approximately 15 TRBJ segments were identified. TCRdb fed the multiplex PCR reads into MiXCR, producing one record per CDR3 protein. The V and J calls come from TCRdb's annotation, not from the publication. Seen here are around 400,000 distinct CDR3 sequences, less than 20% observed once, and the top ten hold 20% to 25%. This sample's time point: newly diagnosed GD, antithyroid drugs for less than 3 months. The TCR library was made from RNA that had been extracted from PBMCs in TRIzol.

This specimen consisted of peripheral blood mononuclear cells (PBMCs), obtained at new diagnosis, from a patient treated with antithyroid drugs. The genes are TRBV12-3 or TRBV12-4 and TRBJ2-2, with 7 bases aligning to TRBD1. This TCR was recovered from a female donor with Graves disease. CDR3 nucleotide sequence: TGTGCCAGCAGTTCCCCCGGGACAGCGACCGGGGAGCTGTTTTTT. Protein sequence: CASSSPGTATGELFF.